This TCR beta chain stems from a study of CD8+CD57+ T cells in acquired aplastic anemia. On the study more broadly: On average, sorted CD4+ and CD8+ cells gave 2.5 to 4 ug of DNA. Study-wide points: Patients and controls were found to share about 31 CD8+ CDR3 sequences.

About this clonotype itself: Its antigen is unidentified.

Looked up from germline, CDR1 is WSHSY and CDR2 is SAAADI. The CDR3 covers 13 residues. The V end lost 10 bases, the J end lost 2 bases, and 15 bases lay between the germline ends. The template for TCR beta VDJ and CDR3 sequence profiling was genomic DNA. TCRdb reprocessed the reads with MiXCR, giving one entry per CDR3 protein. Of about 270,000 distinct CDR3 sequences in the sample, 55% to 65% were seen once. The chain recombines TRBV10-2 with TRBJ2-7, with D unresolved. The sequence was collected from a human donor with severe aplastic anemia or a healthy control (not recorded which). The material sequenced was sorted CD4+, CD8+, or CD8+CD57+ T cells (not recorded which) from PBMCs. CDR3 loop: CATLTSLTYEQYF. CDR3 sequence (DNA): TGCGCCACCCTGACAAGCCTTACCTACGAGCAGTACTTC.